The rows below give T cell receptor beta chains drawn from one sample of a study of control samples from healthy donors and cancer patients. Sequenced by immunoSEQ multiplex PCR; TCRdb stores in-frame clones only, minus some. This repertoire shows about 100,000 clones, 87% found once; its top ten account for about a sixth. Sequenced: blood. These receptors were taken from a woman between 50 and 59 years old in good health. CDR3s leave out the opening cysteine and the closing phenylalanine or tryptophan. Not every row has a clone size; where given, it reads once, few, many or a size class.

CDR3aa: ASSERSYNEQF; j_gene: TRBJ2-1; abundance: .; v_gene: TRBV5-1
CDR3aa: ASSPTETRGRSGELF; j_gene: TRBJ2-2; abundance: .; v_gene: TRBV7-8
CDR3aa: ASSFGGGETQY; j_gene: TRBJ2-5; abundance: .; v_gene: TRBV9
CDR3aa: ASSQGVDRSTGELF; j_gene: TRBJ2-2; abundance: few; v_gene: TRBV4-1
CDR3aa: ASRLAGVNTGELF; j_gene: TRBJ2-2; abundance: .; v_gene: TRBV2
CDR3aa: ASSIGLMETQY; j_gene: TRBJ2-5; abundance: .; v_gene: TRBV19
CDR3aa: ASSLTSGNQETQY; j_gene: TRBJ2-5; abundance: .; v_gene: TRBV11-2
CDR3aa: ASSLDSANNQPQH; j_gene: TRBJ1-5; abundance: .; v_gene: TRBV6-5
CDR3aa: ASSGGVNTQY; j_gene: TRBJ2-3; abundance: few; v_gene: TRBV7-2
CDR3aa: ASSFEETQY; j_gene: TRBJ2-5; abundance: .; v_gene: TRBV12-3/TRBV12-4
CDR3aa: ASSATYNEQF; j_gene: TRBJ2-1; abundance: few; v_gene: TRBV18
CDR3aa: ASSFSPQDTQY; j_gene: TRBJ2-3; abundance: .; v_gene: TRBV7-3
CDR3aa: ASSRISNEQF; j_gene: TRBJ2-1; abundance: many; v_gene: TRBV11-3
CDR3aa: ASTALGGADNSPLH; j_gene: TRBJ1-6; abundance: .; v_gene: TRBV25-1
CDR3aa: ASSLADLRRDTEAF; j_gene: TRBJ1-1; abundance: .; v_gene: TRBV5-1
CDR3aa: ASSTRQLAGGIEQF; j_gene: TRBJ2-1; abundance: .; v_gene: TRBV7-2
CDR3aa: AISGGSGNKNEQF; j_gene: TRBJ2-1; abundance: .; v_gene: TRBV10-3
CDR3aa: ASSFGQGGYTQY; j_gene: TRBJ2-3; abundance: .; v_gene: TRBV5-1
CDR3aa: ASSGEFDRRNEQF; j_gene: TRBJ2-1; abundance: .; v_gene: TRBV6-2/TRBV6-3
CDR3aa: ASSPLNEQF; j_gene: TRBJ2-1; abundance: once; v_gene: TRBV11-2
CDR3aa: ASSDLIGGTQY; j_gene: TRBJ2-3; abundance: .; v_gene: TRBV2
CDR3aa: ASSFRGEAF; j_gene: TRBJ1-1; abundance: .; v_gene: TRBV27
CDR3aa: ASTAGIEGLGELF; j_gene: TRBJ2-2; abundance: once; v_gene: TRBV27
CDR3aa: ASSWTGFSQAF; j_gene: TRBJ1-1; abundance: few; v_gene: TRBV5-1
CDR3aa: ASSLVGSYGYT; j_gene: TRBJ1-2; abundance: .; v_gene: TRBV5-4
CDR3aa: ASSFQGLVRSPLH; j_gene: TRBJ1-6; abundance: .; v_gene: TRBV5-8
CDR3aa: ASSSGLALNEQF; j_gene: TRBJ2-1; abundance: .; v_gene: TRBV7-2
CDR3aa: ASTPGGAGLNGYT; j_gene: TRBJ1-2; abundance: .; v_gene: TRBV7-2
CDR3aa: ASSLSGGYSTDTQY; j_gene: TRBJ2-3; abundance: .; v_gene: TRBV5-1
CDR3aa: ASSLRPGINNSPLH; j_gene: TRBJ1-6; abundance: once; v_gene: TRBV7-9
CDR3aa: ASSRGQGINTEAF; j_gene: TRBJ1-1; abundance: .; v_gene: TRBV19
CDR3aa: AISEQNTEAF; j_gene: TRBJ1-1; abundance: .; v_gene: TRBV10-3
CDR3aa: ASSPLAGGLGTGELF; j_gene: TRBJ2-2; abundance: once; v_gene: TRBV7-3
CDR3aa: SVVHGRQGGEQY; j_gene: TRBJ2-7; abundance: .; v_gene: TRBV29-1